This note documents a single TCR beta chain sequence. Its antigen is as yet unknown. These data originate in a study of T cell repertoires in cytomegalovirus infection. Background on the study: Indicated by public TCR beta signatures were CMV infection and matching HLA type.

CDR1 SGHTA and CDR2 FQGNSA come from the germline V gene. V gave up 5 bases and J gave up 7 bases; unmatched junction bases: 9. The CDR3 consists of 15 residues. TCRdb itself ran the reads through MiXCR, one entry per CDR3 protein. The sample carries 60,000 to 75,000 distinct CDR3 sequences, 22% recorded once. Overall study results and limits: Clonotypes of TCR beta that were HLA-C-restricted and CMV-specific dominated the ex vivo response. Summed public TCR beta family frequency identified CMV carriers bearing the relevant HLA.

Specimen: PBMCs, sequenced either directly or after in vitro stimulation (not recorded which). The chain combines TRBV7-2 with TRBJ1-5; the match to TRBD1 covers 9 bases. The sequence was collected from a human donor in good health (CMV status not recorded). Some clones in this sample may be carry-over from other donors' samples. For the CDR3, the DNA is TGTGCCAGCAGCCCGGGACAGGGAGGTACCCAGCCCCAGCATTTT. Encoded protein: CASSPGQGGTQPQHF.